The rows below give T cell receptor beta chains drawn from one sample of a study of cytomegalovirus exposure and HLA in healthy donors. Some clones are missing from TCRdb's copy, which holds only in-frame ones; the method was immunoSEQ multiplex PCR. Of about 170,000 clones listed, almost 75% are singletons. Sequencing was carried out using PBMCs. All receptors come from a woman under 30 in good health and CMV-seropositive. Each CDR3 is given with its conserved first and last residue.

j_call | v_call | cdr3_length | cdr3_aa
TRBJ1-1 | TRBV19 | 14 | CASSISGEGTEAFF
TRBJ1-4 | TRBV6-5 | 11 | CASRLGGELFF
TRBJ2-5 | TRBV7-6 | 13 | CASSIDSPRTQYF
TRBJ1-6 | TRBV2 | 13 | CASRRESNSPLHF
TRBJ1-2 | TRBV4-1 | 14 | CASSQEGQGYGYTF
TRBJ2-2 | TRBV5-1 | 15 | CASSLDPRNTGELFF
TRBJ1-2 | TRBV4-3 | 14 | CASSQSRGEGGYTF
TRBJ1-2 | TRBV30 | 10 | CAWKGDGYTF
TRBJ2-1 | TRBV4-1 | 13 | CASSHLQLNEQFF
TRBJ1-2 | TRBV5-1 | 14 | CASSLDFTGGSYTF
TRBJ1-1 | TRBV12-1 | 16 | CASSPARLVLNTEAFF
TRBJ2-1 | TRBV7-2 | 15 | CASSLGGQSYNEQFF
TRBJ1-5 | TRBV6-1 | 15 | CASRSGTGRAQPQHF
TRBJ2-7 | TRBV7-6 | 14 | CASSPQGSHYEQYF
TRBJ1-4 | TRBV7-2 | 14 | CASNTGTASEKLFF